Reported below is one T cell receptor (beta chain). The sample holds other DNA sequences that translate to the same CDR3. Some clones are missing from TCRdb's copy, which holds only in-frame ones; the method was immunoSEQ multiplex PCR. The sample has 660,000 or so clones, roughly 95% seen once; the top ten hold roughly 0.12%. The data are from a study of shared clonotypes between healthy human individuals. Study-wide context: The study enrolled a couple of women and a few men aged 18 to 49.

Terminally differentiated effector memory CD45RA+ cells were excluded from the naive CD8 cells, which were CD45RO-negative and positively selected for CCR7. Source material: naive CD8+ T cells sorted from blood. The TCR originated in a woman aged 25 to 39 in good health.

The CDR3 region is CASSSGVGSYEQYF. As DNA, the CDR3 is TGTGCCAGCAGTTCCGGGGTGGGATCCTACGAGCAGTACTTC. V is TRBV27 and J is TRBJ2-5, with a weak D call TRBD2 (5 bases). Gene TRBJ2-7 matches the end of the DNA better, so the J call may be wrong. The CDR3 covers 14 residues. Germline V lookup: CDR1 MNHEY, CDR2 SMNVEV (reference sequence).